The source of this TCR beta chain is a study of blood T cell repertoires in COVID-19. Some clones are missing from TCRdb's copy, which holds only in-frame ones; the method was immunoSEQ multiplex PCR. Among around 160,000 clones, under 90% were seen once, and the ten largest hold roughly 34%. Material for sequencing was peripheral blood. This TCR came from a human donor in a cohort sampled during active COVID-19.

CDR3 residues: CASSQLRAQNPTNEKLFF. DNA of the CDR3: TGTGCCAGCAGCCAATTGAGGGCCCAAAATCCAACTAATGAAAAACTGTTTTTT. The chain employs TRBV16 and TRBJ1-4; D call uncertain. This CDR3 spans 18 amino acids. The ends were cut back, 1 base at V and 0 bases at J, with 15 bases in the middle. Germline V gene lookup returns CDR1 KGHSY and CDR2 FQNENV.